Here is one TCR beta chain with its context. The record originates from a study of response to subunit inactivated influenza vaccine. Using its own MiXCR run on the RT-PCR reads, TCRdb lists one record per CDR3 protein. The sample consists of more than 600,000 distinct CDR3 sequences, around 18% of them appearing once. Looked up from germline, CDR1 is DFQATT and CDR2 is SNEGSKA (reference sequence). V gave up 1 base and J gave up 7 bases, with 8 bases separating them. The CDR3 extends over 13 amino acids. The sample was PBMCs from blood, taken 4 to 6 days after vaccination. The receptor's source is a man aged 50-59 years who received an inactivated influenza vaccine. This sequence joins TRBV20-1 and TRBJ1-6; no reliable D call. The CDR3 reads CSARATVNSPLHF. CDR3 nucleotide sequence: TGCAGTGCTAGAGCAACGGTAAATTCACCCCTCCACTTT.